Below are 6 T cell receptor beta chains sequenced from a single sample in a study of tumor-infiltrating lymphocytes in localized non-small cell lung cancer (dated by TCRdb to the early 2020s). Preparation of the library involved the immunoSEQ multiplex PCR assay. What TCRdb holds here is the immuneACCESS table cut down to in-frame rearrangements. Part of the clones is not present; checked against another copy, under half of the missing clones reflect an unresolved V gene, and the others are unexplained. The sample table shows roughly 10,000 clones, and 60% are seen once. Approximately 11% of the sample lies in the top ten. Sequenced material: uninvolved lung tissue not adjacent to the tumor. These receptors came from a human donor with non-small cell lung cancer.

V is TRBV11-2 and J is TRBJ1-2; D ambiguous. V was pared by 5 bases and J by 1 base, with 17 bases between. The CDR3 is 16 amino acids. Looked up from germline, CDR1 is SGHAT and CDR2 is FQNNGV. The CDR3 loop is CASSPSDGRRNYGYTF. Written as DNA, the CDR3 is TGTGCCAGCAGCCCCTCGGACGGCCGCCGTAACTATGGCTACACCTTC. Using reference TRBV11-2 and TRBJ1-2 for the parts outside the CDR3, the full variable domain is EAGVAQSPRYKIIEKRQSVAFWCNPISGHATLYWYQQILGQGPKLLIQFQNNGVVDDSQLPKDRFSAERLKGVDSTLKIQPAKLEDSAVYLCASSPSDGRRNYGYTFGSGTRLTVV.

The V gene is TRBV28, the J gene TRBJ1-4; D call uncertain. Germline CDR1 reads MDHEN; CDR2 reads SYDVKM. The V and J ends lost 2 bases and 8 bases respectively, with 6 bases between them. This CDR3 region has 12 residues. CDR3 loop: CASSLVGEKLFF. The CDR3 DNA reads TGTGCCAGCAGTTTAGTAGGGGAAAAACTGTTTTTT.

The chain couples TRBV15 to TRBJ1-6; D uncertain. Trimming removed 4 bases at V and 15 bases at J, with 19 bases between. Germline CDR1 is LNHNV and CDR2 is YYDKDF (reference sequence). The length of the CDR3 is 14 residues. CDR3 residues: CATSTQVGDSGLHF. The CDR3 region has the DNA TGTGCCACCAGCACCCAGGTTGGGGATTCAGGCCTCCACTTT.

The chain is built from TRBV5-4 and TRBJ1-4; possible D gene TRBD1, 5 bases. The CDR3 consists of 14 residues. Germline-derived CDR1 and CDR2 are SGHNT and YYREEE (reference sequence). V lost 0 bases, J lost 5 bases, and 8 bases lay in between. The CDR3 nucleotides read TGTGCCAGCAGCTTGGGACAGCAGAATGAAAAACTGTTTTTT. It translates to CASSLGQQNEKLFF.

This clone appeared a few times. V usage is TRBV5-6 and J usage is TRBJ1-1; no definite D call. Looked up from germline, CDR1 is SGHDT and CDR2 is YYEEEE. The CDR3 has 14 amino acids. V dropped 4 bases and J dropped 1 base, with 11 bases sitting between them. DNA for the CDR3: TGTGCCAGCAGCGCACGTCGTAGGAACACTGAAGCTTTCTTT. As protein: CASSARRRNTEAFF.

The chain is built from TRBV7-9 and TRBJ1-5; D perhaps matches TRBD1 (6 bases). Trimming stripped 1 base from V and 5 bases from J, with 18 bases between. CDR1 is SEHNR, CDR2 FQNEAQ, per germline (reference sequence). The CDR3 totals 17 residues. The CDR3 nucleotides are TGTGCCAGCAGCTTAGGTTCCATGGGGGGCACGGATCAGCCCCAGCATTTT. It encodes CASSLGSMGGTDQPQHF.